The sequence of this TCR beta chain was determined in a study of Ad26.COV2.S vaccination and SARS-CoV-2 variants. Study in general: Into the muscle, Ad26.COV2.S was dosed once or twice, 56 days apart. Study conclusions and caveats: After vaccination, substantial breadth of spike-specific CD8+ and CD4+ responses was reported.

Clones were sequenced by immunoSEQ multiplex PCR, and TCRdb holds only the in-frame ones, with some missing. Among 410,000 or so clones, roughly 90% were seen once, and the ten largest hold around 1.7%. This CDR3 region has 13 residues. V shed 0 bases and J shed 5 bases, with 7 bases lying between them. Germline V gene sequence: CDR1 MGHRA, CDR2 YSYEKL. In the case of this clone: Its antigen is unidentified.

The treatment denotes: approximately 18 received Ad26.COV2.S at low or high dose, single or two shots; 5 received placebo; per-sample allocation not given. Samples came from day 63 after the first vaccine or placebo injection. The donor was a Boston adult aged 18-55 years. The source of this sequence is a person between 18 and 59 years old who received the Ad26.COV2.S COVID-19 vaccine or a placebo. Here the sequenced sample was peripheral blood, taken in a trial of Ad26.COV2.S vaccine versus placebo. The chain is built from TRBV4-1 and TRBJ1-1, with TRBD1 as a possible D gene (5 bases). The CDR3 bases are TGCGCCAGCAGCCAAGACAGGGATACTGAAGCTTTCTTT. It codes for CASSQDRDTEAFF.